Sequencing of this T cell receptor beta chain was carried out in a study of shared clonotypes between healthy human individuals. Study summary: Per-donor plates numbered three CD4 naive, three CD4 memory, two CD8 naive and one CD8 memory.

CDR1 is SGDLS, CDR2 YYNGEE, per germline. V was pared by 2 bases and J by 2 bases, with 7 bases of the junction left unmatched. The CDR3 consists of 15 residues. CD45RO-negative, CCR7-positively selected cells formed the naive CD8 fraction, excluding terminally differentiated effector memory CD45RA+ cells. Repertoires were generated with immunoSEQ multiplex PCR, while TCRdb's copy carries only in-frame clones and drops some. The data show around 1.9 million clones, about 93% seen once. Study-wide results and caveats: Naive subsets generally exceeded memory subsets in estimated richness. Clonotype sharing among donors was thought likely to change with sequencing depth.

This clone was seen a single time. Its specificity is unknown. This sequence joins TRBV9 and TRBJ2-7; 7 bases map to TRBD1. This TCR was recovered from a man between 18 and 35 years old in good health. Some clones in this sample may be carry-over from other donors' samples. The sequenced sample consisted of naive CD8+ T cells from PBMCs. CDR3 nucleotides: TGTGCCAGCAGCGTGGAGACAGGGTCCCCCTACGAGCAGTACTTC. It is translated as CASSVETGSPYEQYF.